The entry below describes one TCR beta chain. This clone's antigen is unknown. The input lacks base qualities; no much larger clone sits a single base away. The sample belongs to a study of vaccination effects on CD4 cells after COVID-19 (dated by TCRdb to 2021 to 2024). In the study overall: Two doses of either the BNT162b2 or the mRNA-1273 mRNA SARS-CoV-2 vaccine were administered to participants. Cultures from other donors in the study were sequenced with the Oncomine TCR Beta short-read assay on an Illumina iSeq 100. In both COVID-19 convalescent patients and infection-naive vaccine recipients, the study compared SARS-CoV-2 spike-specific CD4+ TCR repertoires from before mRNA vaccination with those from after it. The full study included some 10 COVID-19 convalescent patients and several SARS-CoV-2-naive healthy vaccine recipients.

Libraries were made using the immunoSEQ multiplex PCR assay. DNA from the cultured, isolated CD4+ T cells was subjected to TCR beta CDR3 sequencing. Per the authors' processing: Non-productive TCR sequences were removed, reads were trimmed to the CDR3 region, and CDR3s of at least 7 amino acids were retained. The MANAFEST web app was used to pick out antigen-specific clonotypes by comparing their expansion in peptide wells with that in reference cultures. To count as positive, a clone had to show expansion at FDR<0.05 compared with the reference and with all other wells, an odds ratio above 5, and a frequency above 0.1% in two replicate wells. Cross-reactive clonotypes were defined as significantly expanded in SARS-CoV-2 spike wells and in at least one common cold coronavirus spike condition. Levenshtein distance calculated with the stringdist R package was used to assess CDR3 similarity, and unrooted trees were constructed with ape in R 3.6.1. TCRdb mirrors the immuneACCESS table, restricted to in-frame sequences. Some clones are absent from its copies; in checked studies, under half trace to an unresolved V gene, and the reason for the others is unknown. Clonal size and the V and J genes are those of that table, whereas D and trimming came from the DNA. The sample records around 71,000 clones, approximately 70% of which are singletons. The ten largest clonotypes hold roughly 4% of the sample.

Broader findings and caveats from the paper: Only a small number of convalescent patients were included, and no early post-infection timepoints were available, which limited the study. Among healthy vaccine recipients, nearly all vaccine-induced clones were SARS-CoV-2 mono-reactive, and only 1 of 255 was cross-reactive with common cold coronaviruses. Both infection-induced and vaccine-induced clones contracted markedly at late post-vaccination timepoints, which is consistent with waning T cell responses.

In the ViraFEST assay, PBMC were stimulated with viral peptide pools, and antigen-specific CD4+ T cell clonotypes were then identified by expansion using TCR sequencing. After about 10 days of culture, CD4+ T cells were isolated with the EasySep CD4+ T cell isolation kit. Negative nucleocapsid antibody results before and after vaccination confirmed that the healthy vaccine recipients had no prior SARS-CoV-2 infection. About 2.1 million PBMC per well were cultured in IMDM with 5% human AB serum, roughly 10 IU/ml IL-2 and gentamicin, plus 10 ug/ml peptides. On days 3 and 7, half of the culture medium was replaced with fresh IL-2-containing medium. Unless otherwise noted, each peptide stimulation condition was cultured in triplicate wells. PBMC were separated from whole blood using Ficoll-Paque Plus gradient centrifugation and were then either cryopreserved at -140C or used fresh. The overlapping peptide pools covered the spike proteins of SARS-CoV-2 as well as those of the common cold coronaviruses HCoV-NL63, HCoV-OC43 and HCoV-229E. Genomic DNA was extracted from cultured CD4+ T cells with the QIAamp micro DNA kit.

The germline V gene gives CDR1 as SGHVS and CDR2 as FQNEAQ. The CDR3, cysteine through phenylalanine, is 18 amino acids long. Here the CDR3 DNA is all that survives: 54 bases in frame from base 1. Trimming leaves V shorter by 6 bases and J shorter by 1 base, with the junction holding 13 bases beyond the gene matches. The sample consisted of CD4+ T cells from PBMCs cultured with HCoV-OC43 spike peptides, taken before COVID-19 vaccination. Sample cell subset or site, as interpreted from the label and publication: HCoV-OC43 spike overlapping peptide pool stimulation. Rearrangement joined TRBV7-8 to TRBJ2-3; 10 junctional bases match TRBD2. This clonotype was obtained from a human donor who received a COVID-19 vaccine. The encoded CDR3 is CASSDRPLAGARTDTQYF. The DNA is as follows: TGTGCCAGCAGTGATAGACCCCTAGCGGGGGCCCGCACAGATACGCAGTATTTT.